This T cell receptor (beta chain) was recorded in a study of siplizumab effects on memory and regulatory T cells. Study results and limitations: Significantly reduced by siplizumab was the cumulative frequency of alloreactive sequences, namely those traceable to unstimulated CD4+ memory cells.

TCRdb's copy holds only in-frame clones and misses some; the assay was immunoSEQ multiplex PCR. Of 90,000 to 150,000 clones in the sample, just over 90% are singletons; the top ten hold around 0.16%. Remarks on this clone: Its antigen remains unidentified.

The material sequenced was non-Treg CD4+ T cells sorted from blood. The TCR comes from a human donor in good health.

CDR3: CASSSTSGGGGDTQYF. The CDR3 nucleotides are TGCGCCAGCAGCAGCACTAGCGGGGGAGGTGGAGATACGCAGTATTTT. J is TRBJ2-3 and V is TRBV5-1; 11 bases match TRBD2. After removal of 4 bases from V and 5 bases from J, the junction contained 9 bases not matched to a gene. The germline V gene has CDR1 SGHRS and CDR2 YFSETQ. This CDR3 spans 16 amino acids.